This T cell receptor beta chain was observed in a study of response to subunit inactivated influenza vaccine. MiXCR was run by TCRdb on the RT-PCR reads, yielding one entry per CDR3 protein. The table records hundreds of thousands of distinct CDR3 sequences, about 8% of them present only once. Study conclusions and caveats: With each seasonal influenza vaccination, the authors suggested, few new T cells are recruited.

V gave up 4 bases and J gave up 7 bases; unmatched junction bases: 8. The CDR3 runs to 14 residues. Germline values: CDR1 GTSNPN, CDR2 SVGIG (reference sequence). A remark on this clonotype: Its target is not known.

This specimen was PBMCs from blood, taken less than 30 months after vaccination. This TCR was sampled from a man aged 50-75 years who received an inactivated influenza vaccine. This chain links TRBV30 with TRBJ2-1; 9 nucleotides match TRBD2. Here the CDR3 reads CAWNAGGPSNEQFF. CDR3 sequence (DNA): TGTGCCTGGAATGCGGGAGGGCCCAGTAATGAGCAGTTCTTC.